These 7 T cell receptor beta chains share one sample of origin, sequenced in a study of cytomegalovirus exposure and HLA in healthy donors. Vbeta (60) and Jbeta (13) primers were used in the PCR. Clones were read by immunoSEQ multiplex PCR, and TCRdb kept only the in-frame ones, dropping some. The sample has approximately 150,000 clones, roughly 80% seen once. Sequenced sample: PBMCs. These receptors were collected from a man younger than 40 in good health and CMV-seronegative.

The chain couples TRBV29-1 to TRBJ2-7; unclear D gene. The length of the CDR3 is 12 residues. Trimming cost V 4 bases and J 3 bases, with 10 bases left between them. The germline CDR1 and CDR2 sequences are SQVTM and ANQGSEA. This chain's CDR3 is CSVVPGDYEQYF. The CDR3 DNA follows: TGCAGCGTTGTTCCGGGTGACTACGAGCAGTACTTC.

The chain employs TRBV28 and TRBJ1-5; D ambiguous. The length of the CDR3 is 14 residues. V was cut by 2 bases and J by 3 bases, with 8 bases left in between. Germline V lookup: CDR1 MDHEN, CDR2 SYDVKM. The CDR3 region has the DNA TGTGCCAGCAGTTTAGCCGGGGTCAATCAGCCCCAGCATTTT. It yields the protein CASSLAGVNQPQHF. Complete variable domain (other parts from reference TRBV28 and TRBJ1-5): DVKVTQSSRYLVKRTGEKVFLECVQDMDHENMFWYRQDPGLGLRLIYFSYDVKMKEKGDIPEGYSVSREKKERFSLILESASTNQTSMYLCASSLAGVNQPQHFGDGTRLSIL.

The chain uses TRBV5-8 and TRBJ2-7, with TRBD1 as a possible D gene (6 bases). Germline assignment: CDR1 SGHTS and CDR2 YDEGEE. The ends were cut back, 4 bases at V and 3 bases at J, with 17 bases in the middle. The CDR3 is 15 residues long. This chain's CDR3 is CASSVRGRNIYEQYF. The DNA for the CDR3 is TGTGCCAGCAGCGTCAGGGGCAGGAACATCTACGAGCAGTACTTC.

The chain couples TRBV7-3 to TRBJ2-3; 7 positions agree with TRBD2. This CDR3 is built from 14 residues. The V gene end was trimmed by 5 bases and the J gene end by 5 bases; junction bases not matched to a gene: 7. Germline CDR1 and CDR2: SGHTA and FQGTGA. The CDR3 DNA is TGTGCCAGCAGCCCGGCGGGGGTGAGAGATACGCAGTATTTT. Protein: CASSPAGVRDTQYF. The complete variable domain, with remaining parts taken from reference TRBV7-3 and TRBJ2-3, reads GAGVSQTPSNKVTEKGKYVELRCDPISGHTALYWYRQSLGQGPEFLIYFQGTGAADDSGLPNDRFFAVRPEGSVSTLKIQRTERGDSAVYLCASSPAGVRDTQYFGPGTRLTVL.

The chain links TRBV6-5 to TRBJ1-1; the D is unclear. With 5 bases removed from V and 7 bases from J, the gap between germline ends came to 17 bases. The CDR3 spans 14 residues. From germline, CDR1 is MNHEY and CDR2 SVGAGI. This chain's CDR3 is CASSPSWGGGEAFF. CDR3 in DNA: TGTGCCAGCAGTCCCTCCTGGGGTGGAGGTGAAGCTTTCTTT.

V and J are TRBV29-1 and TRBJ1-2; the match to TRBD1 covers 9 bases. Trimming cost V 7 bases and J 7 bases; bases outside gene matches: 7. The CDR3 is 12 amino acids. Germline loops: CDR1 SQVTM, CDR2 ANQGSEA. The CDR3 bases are TGCAGCGCCGGACAGGGGTTAGGTGGCTACACCTTC. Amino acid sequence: CSAGQGLGGYTF.

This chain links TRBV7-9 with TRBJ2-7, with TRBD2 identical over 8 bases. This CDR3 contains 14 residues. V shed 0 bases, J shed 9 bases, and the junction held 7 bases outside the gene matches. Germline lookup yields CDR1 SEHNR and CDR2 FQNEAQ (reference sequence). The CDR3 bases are TGTGCCAGCAGCTTAGCGCGGGGGGCTCAACGGCAGTACTTC. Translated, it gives CASSLARGAQRQYF. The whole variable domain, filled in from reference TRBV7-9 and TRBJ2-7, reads DTGVSQNPRHKITKRGQNVTFRCDPISEHNRLYWYRQTLGQGPEFLTYFQNEAQLEKSRLLSDRFSAERPKGSFSTLEIQRTEQGDSAMYLCASSLARGAQRQYFGPGTRLTVT.